This T cell receptor (beta chain) was captured by sequencing in a study of OX40 agonist ivuxolimab in advanced cancers. Study details: A mean age of about 59 years, range about 20 to 90, was recorded, and roughly 83% were male. Under the entry rules, prior anti-PD-1, anti-PD-L1 or anti-CTLA-4 therapy was allowed, and about 38% had some. The study, taken as a whole, reports: At 0.1 to 3.0 mg/kg, clonal expansion of CD4+ and CD8+ blood T cells had occurred by week 6.

Turning to this clone: Its antigen is still unknown.

CDR3 length: 16 residues. Germline V gene data show CDR1 as LGHNT and CDR2 as FRNRAP. Trimming at V came to 3 bases and at J to 2 bases, leaving 6 bases not matched to a gene. Collection of blood occurred at baseline, at cycle 4 day 1, and at cycle 7 day 1. TCRdb's copy holds only in-frame clones and misses some; the assay was immunoSEQ multiplex PCR. This sample has 70,000 to 80,000 clones, with about nine tenths found just once. The TCR comes from an adult with an advanced solid tumor such as melanoma, head and neck, liver or kidney cancer. The chain employs TRBV12-5 and TRBJ2-5, with 10 bases lining up with TRBD2. The sequences come from CD4+ or CD8+ T cells sorted from blood, collected in a trial of the OX40 agonist ivuxolimab. This CDR3 reads CASGFRGTSVQETQYF. CDR3 DNA: TGTGCTAGTGGTTTCCGGGGGACTAGCGTACAAGAGACCCAGTACTTC.